These 20 T cell receptor beta chains were all obtained from the same sample, sequenced in a study of blood T cells in healthy people across ages. With a J-beta primer mix and a sample-barcoded 5' primer, a second PCR ran about 7 to 11 cycles. One entry per CDR3 protein results from TCRdb running MiXCR on the 5' RACE reads. The data contain about 570,000 distinct CDR3 sequences, 27% of them singletons. Sequenced input: blood. The receptors here all came from a woman in her 70s in good health.

The V and J genes are TRBV9 and TRBJ2-5; a weak D match, TRBD1 (5 bases). The tail of the sequence fits TRBJ2-7 better, so the J call may be wrong. There are 14 residues in the CDR3. CDR1 and CDR2 from the germline V gene are SGDLS and YYNGEE. CDR3 sequence: CASSVSWGIYEQYF. The CDR3 DNA is TGTGCCAGCAGCGTAAGTTGGGGCATCTACGAGCAGTACTTC.

This chain uses TRBV5-1 with TRBJ2-7, with 8 bases identical to TRBD2. TRBJ2-1 explains the end of the DNA better; the J call may be wrong. Germline CDR1 SGHRS, CDR2 YFSETQ. The CDR3 extends over 15 amino acids. The CDR3 sequence: CASSLAERGYNEQFF. The CDR3, as DNA: TGCGCCAGCAGCTTGGCGGAGCGGGGGTACAATGAGCAGTTCTTC.

The chain employs TRBV20-1 and TRBJ2-5; 8 bases align to TRBD1. Germline CDR1 reads DFQATT; CDR2 reads SNEGSKA (reference sequence). This CDR3 has 13 residues. The V and J ends lost 4 bases and 5 bases, in that order; junction bases with no gene match: 6. Written as DNA, the CDR3 is TGCAGTGCTAAGACAGGGGTAGAGGAGACCCAGTACTTC. Translating gives CSAKTGVEETQYF.

This chain joins TRBV21-1 and TRBJ2-5. The J call may be in error: the DNA end matches TRBJ2-7 better. TRBV21-1 is described as a pseudogene. The length of the CDR3 is 12 residues. The CDR3 DNA is TGTGCCAGCAGCAAAGCGGTCTACGAGCAGTACTTC. Translated, it gives CASSKAVYEQYF.

The chain is built from TRBV14 and TRBJ2-1, with 7 bases matching TRBD1. V was pared by 3 bases and J by 8 bases, with 22 bases of the junction left unmatched. The germline V gene has CDR1 SGHDN and CDR2 FVKESK. The CDR3 is 19 residues long. The DNA for the CDR3 is TGTGCCAGCAGCCAGGAGACGTGGGGACAGAGGGCTGGAGGCGATGAGCAGTTCTTC. Encoded protein: CASSQETWGQRAGGDEQFF.

This clonotype was seen only a few times. The chain recombines TRBV10-3 with TRBJ1-3; possibly TRBD1 for D (6 bases). V shed 4 bases and J shed 4 bases, with 11 bases lying between them. This CDR3 comprises 14 residues. The germline V gene has CDR1 ENHRY and CDR2 SYGVKD. The CDR3 nucleotides are TGTGCCATCAGTGCAGGGGACTTCGGAAACACCATATATTTT. It specifies CAISAGDFGNTIYF.

The chain couples TRBV5-6 to TRBJ1-5; no clear D. The CDR3 extends over 15 amino acids. Germline assignment: CDR1 SGHDT and CDR2 YYEEEE. Deletions cut 1 base from V and 1 base from J, with 9 bases between. The DNA for the CDR3 is TGTGCCAGCAGCTTGTCACTCTTAAGCAATCAGCCCCAGCATTTT. Translated, it gives CASSLSLLSNQPQHF.

This clonotype appeared a few times. The chain recombines TRBV15 with TRBJ2-4; TRBD2 might be the D (5 bases). Trimming shortened V by 8 bases and J by 3 bases, and 14 bases separated the two germline ends. The germline gives CDR1 LNHNV, CDR2 YYDKDF (reference sequence). The CDR3 totals 14 residues. CDR3 coding DNA: TGTGCCACCGGGTCGAGCGGTCTCAAAAACATTCAGTACTTC. Translation gives CATGSSGLKNIQYF.

The sample holds a few counts of this clonotype. The gene calls are TRBV7-2 and TRBJ2-1; no reliable D call. The CDR3 is made up of 15 amino acids. Germline loops: CDR1 SGHTA, CDR2 FQGNSA. V lost 5 bases and J 0 bases, leaving 11 bases between the germline ends. The CDR3 protein is CASSANSPSYNEQFF. Written as DNA, the CDR3 is TGTGCCAGCAGCGCAAACAGCCCCTCCTACAATGAGCAGTTCTTC.

The chain combines TRBV20-1 with TRBJ2-5; no clear D. V was shortened by 0 bases and J by 2 bases, with 7 bases between the two germline ends. The CDR3 totals 13 residues. Germline CDR1 reads DFQATT; CDR2 reads SNEGSKA (reference sequence). The CDR3 here is CSARDVTQETQYF. In nucleotides, the CDR3 is TGCAGTGCTAGAGATGTAACTCAAGAGACCCAGTACTTC.

This rearrangement joins TRBV28 to TRBJ2-5; D is ambiguous. The better agreement between TRBJ2-7 and the DNA end casts doubt on the J call. The CDR3 spans 14 residues. The germline CDR1 and CDR2 sequences are MDHEN and SYDVKM. In DNA, the CDR3 is TGTGCCAGCAGCCTGAGACCGACCGACTACGAGCAGTACTTC. It specifies CASSLRPTDYEQYF.

This clonotype has more than one count but fewer than ten. V and J are TRBV2 and TRBJ2-1, with D unclear. Germline lookup yields CDR1 SNHLY and CDR2 FYNNEI. Trimming left V 4 bases short and J 12 bases short, with 10 bases between. There are 11 residues in the CDR3. CDR3 sequence (DNA): TGTGCCAGCAGTGTTGGCGATGGGCAGTTCTTC. The encoded protein is CASSVGDGQFF.

The chain employs TRBV29-1 and TRBJ2-1; TRBD2 matches at 10 bases. The CDR3 spans 12 residues. Germline CDR1 and CDR2: SQVTM and ANQGSEA. DNA of the CDR3: TGCTCTAGCGGGGGCTCCTACAATGAGCAGTTCTTC. It is translated as CSSGGSYNEQFF.

This clonotype occurred a few times. V is TRBV5-1 and J is TRBJ2-5, with D unclear. CDR1 and CDR2 (germline): SGHRS, YFSETQ. CDR3 length: 12 residues. Trimming pared 3 bases from V and 0 bases from J, leaving 3 bases between. CDR3 protein: CASSYDQETQYF. The CDR3 DNA is TGCGCCAGCAGCTACGACCAAGAGACCCAGTACTTC.

The genes are TRBV5-1 and TRBJ1-2; 9 nucleotides match TRBD1. Germline V gene sequence: CDR1 SGHRS, CDR2 YFSETQ. The junction had 9 bases not matched to a gene; V was cut back by 4 bases and J by 8 bases. The CDR3 spans 14 residues. CDR3 coding DNA: TGCGCCAGCAGCGCTGGGACAGGGTTTAACGGCTACACCTTC. Encoded protein: CASSAGTGFNGYTF. The full variable domain, with the rest looked up from reference TRBV5-1 and TRBJ1-2, is KAGVTQTPRYLIKTRGQQVTLSCSPISGHRSVSWYQQTPGQGLQFLFEYFSETQRNKGNFPGRFSGRQFSNSRSEMNVSTLELGDSALYLCASSAGTGFNGYTFGSGTRLTVV.

Notes on this clonotype: A much larger clonotype is one base distant, so this may be a read error. The chain couples TRBV27 to TRBJ1-2; 8 bases map to TRBD1. In germline, CDR1 is MNHEY, CDR2 SMNVEV (reference sequence). The V gene end was trimmed by 5 bases and the J gene end by 1 base; junction bases not matched to a gene: 9. CDR3 length: 16 residues. CDR3 nucleotides: TGTGCCAGCAGTCTCCGACCCGGACAGGGTAACTATGGCTACACCTTC. This sequence encodes CASSLRPGQGNYGYTF.

In this sample, this clonotype turned up many times. The chain employs TRBV2 and TRBJ1-2; possible D gene TRBD1, 5 bases. Germline values: CDR1 SNHLY, CDR2 FYNNEI. There are 13 residues in the CDR3. V lost 6 bases and J lost 2, with 10 bases in between. The CDR3 DNA follows: TGTGCCAGCAGCATGGAGGGGAACTATGGCTACACCTTC. Translation: CASSMEGNYGYTF.

This clonotype was seen more than once but under ten times. The J gene is TRBJ1-1, the V gene TRBV6-1; TRBD1 might be the D (6 bases). V was pared by 6 bases and J by 9 bases, with 14 bases between. The CDR3 runs 12 residues. From germline, CDR1 is MNHNS and CDR2 SASEGT. The CDR3 spells CASSGGTPKAFF. The DNA of the CDR3 is TGTGCCAGCAGCGGTGGGACACCTAAAGCTTTCTTT.

The rearrangement joins TRBV5-1 to TRBJ1-1; D gene ambiguous. This CDR3 is built from 15 residues. Germline V gene sequence: CDR1 SGHRS, CDR2 YFSETQ. Between the trimmed V and J ends, which lost 5 bases and 2 bases, there was a span of 16 bases. CDR3 residues: CASRFIPSPNTEAFF. DNA of the CDR3: TGCGCCAGCAGATTCATTCCTTCACCCAACACTGAAGCTTTCTTT.

This sequence joins TRBV4-2 and TRBJ2-7, with D possibly matching TRBD2 (6 bases). The CDR3 spans 15 residues. Trimming left V 0 bases short and J 0 bases short, with 9 bases between. Germline V CDR1 and CDR2: LGHNA, YNFKEQ. CDR3 coding DNA: TGTGCCAGCAGCCAAGATCACGGGAGCTCCTACGAGCAGTACTTC. Translation: CASSQDHGSSYEQYF.